This is a list of T cell receptor beta chains from one sample in a study of cytomegalovirus exposure and HLA in healthy donors. Sequenced by immunoSEQ multiplex PCR; TCRdb stores in-frame clones only, minus some. In the table there are under 150,000 clones, nearly 80% of which are singletons. The sample comprised PBMCs. These receptors all come from a woman in her 40s in good health and CMV-seronegative. CDR3s include the opening cysteine and the closing phenylalanine or tryptophan. Fields, in order: CDR3 length, V gene, clone size, J gene, D gene, CDR3 DNA, CDR3 protein. D genes are given only for firm matches. Rows give clone size only sometimes, using once, few, many, or a class for an expanded clone.

>15|TRBV18|-|TRBJ2-1|TRBD2
TGTGCCAGCTCACCCTCACTAGCGGGAGGGAATGAGCAGTTCTTC
CASSPSLAGGNEQFF
>12|TRBV10-3|-|TRBJ2-1|TRBD2
TGTGCCATCAGTGATGCGGGAGGGTCTCAGTTCTTC
CAISDAGGSQFF
>14|TRBV5-8|-|TRBJ2-1|-
TGTGCCAGCACTGCGGGACGCTCCTACAATGAGCAGTTCTTC
CASTAGRSYNEQFF
>13|TRBV6-4|-|TRBJ2-3|TRBD2
TGTGCCAGTGCTAGCGGGAGAAGAGATACGCAGTATTTT
CASASGRRDTQYF
>14|TRBV2|few|TRBJ2-2|-
TGTGCCAGCAATTGGCGGGGGCCCACCGGGGAGCTGTTTTTT
CASNWRGPTGELFF
>16|TRBV6-5|-|TRBJ1-2|TRBD1
TGTGCCAGCAGTTACTCGATAGGAGGGGGCGGGTATGGCTACACCTTC
CASSYSIGGGGYGYTF
>14|TRBV7-5|-|TRBJ2-3|-
TGTGCCTCCGAAGGAGAGCGGGAGGCAGATACGCAGTATTTT
CASEGEREADTQYF
>14|TRBV2|-|TRBJ1-1|TRBD1
TGTGCCAGCAGATCGGGACAGGGGAACACTGAAGCTTTCTTT
CASRSGQGNTEAFF
>14|TRBV7-2|-|TRBJ2-2|-
TGTGCCAGCAGCTTACTCGGGTCCACCGGGGAGCTGTTTTTT
CASSLLGSTGELFF
>14|TRBV27|-|TRBJ2-7|-
TGTGCCAGCAGTTGGTCAGGCCGAGGGTACGAGCAGTACTTC
CASSWSGRGYEQYF
>15|TRBV7-3|-|TRBJ2-6|-
TGTGCCAGCAGCTTGGTGGGCACTGGGGCCAACGGCCTGACTTTC
CASSLVGTGANGLTF
>13|TRBV15|-|TRBJ2-2|-
TGTGCCACCAGCGGGAGGCCCACCGGGGAGCTGTTTTTT
CATSGRPTGELFF
>13|TRBV28|-|TRBJ2-1|TRBD2
TGTGCCAGCACCGGACTAGCGGGAGATGAGCAGTTCTTC
CASTGLAGDEQFF
>16|TRBV9|-|TRBJ2-3|-
TGTGCCAGCAGCGTAGGGGGGGGGCTAGGCGCAGATACGCAGTATTTT
CASSVGGGLGADTQYF
>13|TRBV6-7|few|TRBJ1-5|-
TGTGCCAGCACAGGGGCCGACGATCAGCCCCAGCATTTT
CASTGADDQPQHF
>16|TRBV7-9|-|TRBJ2-3|-
TGTGCCAGCAGCTTAAGTCCAGCGGCGGTCACAGATACGCAGTATTTT
CASSLSPAAVTDTQYF
>16|TRBV27|-|TRBJ2-3|-
TGTGCCAGCAGTTTAGACCCCACTATAATGACAGATACGCAGTATTTT
CASSLDPTIMTDTQYF
>16|TRBV11-2|-|TRBJ2-5|TRBD2
TGTGCCAGCAGCCACGGGAATAGTGGCGGGGGGGAGACCCAGTACTTC
CASSHGNSGGGETQYF
>13|TRBV14|-|TRBJ1-1|-
TGTGCCAGCAGTCGCCAGGGAAACACTGAAGCTTTCTTT
CASSRQGNTEAFF
>15|TRBV11-2|-|TRBJ1-1|-
TGTGCCAGCAGCTTAGATCCCGCGGGTAACACTGAAGCTTTCTTT
CASSLDPAGNTEAFF
>14|TRBV14|once|TRBJ2-3|TRBD2
TGTGCCAGCAGCCAAGGCCTAGCGGGAGTCACGCAGTATTTT
CASSQGLAGVTQYF
>14|TRBV19|-|TRBJ2-3|TRBD1
TGTGCCAGTAGTGTGGGACAGGGCACAGATACGCAGTATTTT
CASSVGQGTDTQYF
>12|TRBV7-2|-|TRBJ1-5|-
TGTGCCAGCAGCTTCATCAATCAGCCCCAGCATTTT
CASSFINQPQHF
>15|TRBV7-9|-|TRBJ1-2|TRBD1
TGTGCCAGCAGCTCTGGACAGGGTGTGAACTATGGCTACACCTTC
CASSSGQGVNYGYTF
>16|TRBV5-4|few|TRBJ1-5|TRBD1
TGTGCCAGCAGCAGGGGGGGACAGGGAATCAATCAGCCCCAGCATTTT
CASSRGGQGINQPQHF
>13|TRBV2|-|TRBJ2-1|TRBD1
TGTGCCAGCAATCCGACAGGGGTCGATGAGCAGTTCTTC
CASNPTGVDEQFF
>14|TRBV7-9|-|TRBJ2-3|-
TGTGCCAGCAGCTTAGGGTCGGGTACAGATACGCAGTATTTT
CASSLGSGTDTQYF
>16|TRBV4-1|-|TRBJ2-1|TRBD2
TGCGCCAGCAGCCAAGGAGGCGGGAGCTCCTACAATGAGCAGTTCTTC
CASSQGGGSSYNEQFF
>13|TRBV7-9|once|TRBJ2-1|-
TGTGCCAGCAGCTTAGGAGTAGGGGGAGAGCAGTTCTTC
CASSLGVGGEQFF
>13|TRBV5-1|-|TRBJ2-7|TRBD2
TGCGCCAGCCGGCTAGCGGGAGCCCGCGAGCAGTACTTC
CASRLAGAREQYF
>16|TRBV7-9|-|TRBJ2-3|-
TGTGCCAGCAGCTTACATTACATGTCTAGCACAGATACGCAGTATTTT
CASSLHYMSSTDTQYF
>14|TRBV9|-|TRBJ2-1|TRBD2
TGTGCCAGCGACCCCGGGGGAGGGGACGGTGAGCAGTTCTTC
CASDPGGGDGEQFF
>13|TRBV28|-|TRBJ1-4|-
TGTGCCAGCAGTTTATACAGGAACGAAAAACTGTTTTTT
CASSLYRNEKLFF
>15|TRBV5-6|-|TRBJ1-2|-
TGTGCCAGCAGCTTGTACTGGGCGCATAACTATGGCTACACCTTC
CASSLYWAHNYGYTF
>12|TRBV7-9|-|TRBJ1-2|-
TGTTCCAGCAGCCCGGGGGGAGGGGGCTACACCTTC
CSSSPGGGGYTF
>13|TRBV9|-|TRBJ2-3|-
TGTGCCAGCAGCGCCGTCCTCACAGATACGCAGTATTTT
CASSAVLTDTQYF
>18|TRBV7-2|-|TRBJ1-3|TRBD1
TGTGCCAGCAGCTTGAGGGACAGGGCCCTTCGGGGTGGAAACACCATATATTTT
CASSLRDRALRGGNTIYF
>15|TRBV7-2|-|TRBJ2-3|-
TGTGCCAGCAGCCCCCAGGGACTGGCCACAGATACGCAGTATTTT
CASSPQGLATDTQYF
>12|TRBV29-1|-|TRBJ2-7|TRBD1
TGCAGCGTGGGCCGGGACAGGGTCGAGCAGTACTTC
CSVGRDRVEQYF